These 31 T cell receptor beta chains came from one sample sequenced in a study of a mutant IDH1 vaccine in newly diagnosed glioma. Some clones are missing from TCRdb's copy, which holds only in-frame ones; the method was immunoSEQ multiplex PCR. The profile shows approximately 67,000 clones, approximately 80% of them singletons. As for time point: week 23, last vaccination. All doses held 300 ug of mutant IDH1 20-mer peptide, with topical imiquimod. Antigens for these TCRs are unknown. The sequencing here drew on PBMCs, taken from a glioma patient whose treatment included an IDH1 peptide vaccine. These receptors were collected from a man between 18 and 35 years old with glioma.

CDR3 sequence reads: CASSLRLAGVVEQFF. In DNA form, the CDR3 reads TGTGCCAGCAGTCTCCGACTAGCGGGTGTTGTTGAGCAGTTCTTC. The V call is TRBV27, the J call TRBJ2-1; TRBD2 matches at 10 bases. V was clipped by 5 bases and J by 9 bases; unmatched bases: 10. The CDR3 contains 15 residues. Looked up from germline, CDR1 is MNHEY and CDR2 is SMNVEV (reference sequence).

CDR3 in amino acids: CASSTSGGGYGYTF. CDR3 bases: TGTGCCAGCAGTACTAGTGGAGGGGGATATGGCTACACCTTC. The rearrangement uses TRBV28 and TRBJ1-2, with D possibly matching TRBD1 (6 bases). In germline, CDR1 is MDHEN, CDR2 SYDVKM. V lost 5 bases to trimming and J lost 5 bases, with 15 bases between them. The CDR3 has 14 residues.

The CDR3 region is CASSQGQGGGSNQPQHF. The CDR3 DNA follows: TGTGCCAGCAGCCAGGGACAGGGGGGTGGGAGCAATCAGCCCCAGCATTTT. This rearrangement joins TRBV7-8 to TRBJ1-5, with 11 bases aligning to TRBD1. Losses at the gene ends were 5 bases for V and 1 base for J; bases not matched to a gene: 7. This CDR3 region has 17 residues. Germline CDR1 is SGHVS and CDR2 is FQNEAQ.

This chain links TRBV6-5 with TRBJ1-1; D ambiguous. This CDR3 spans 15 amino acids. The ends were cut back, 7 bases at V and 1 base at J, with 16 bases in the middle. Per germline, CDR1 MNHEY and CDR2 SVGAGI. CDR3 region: CASTSRWGANTEAFF. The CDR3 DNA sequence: TGTGCCAGCACTTCAAGATGGGGTGCGAACACTGAAGCTTTCTTT.

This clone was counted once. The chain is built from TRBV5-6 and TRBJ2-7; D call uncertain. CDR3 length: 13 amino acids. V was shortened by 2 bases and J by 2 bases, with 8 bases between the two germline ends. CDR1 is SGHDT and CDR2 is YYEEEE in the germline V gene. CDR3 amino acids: CASSFVRAYEQYF. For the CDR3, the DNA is TGTGCCAGCAGCTTTGTCAGAGCCTACGAGCAGTACTTC.

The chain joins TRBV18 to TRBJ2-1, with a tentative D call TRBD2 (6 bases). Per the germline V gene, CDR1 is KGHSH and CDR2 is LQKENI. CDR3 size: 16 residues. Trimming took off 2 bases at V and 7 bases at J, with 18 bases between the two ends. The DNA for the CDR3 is TGTGCCAGCTCACCAGGGCTAGCGTTTGATGGAAATGAGCAGTTCTTC. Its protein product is CASSPGLAFDGNEQFF.

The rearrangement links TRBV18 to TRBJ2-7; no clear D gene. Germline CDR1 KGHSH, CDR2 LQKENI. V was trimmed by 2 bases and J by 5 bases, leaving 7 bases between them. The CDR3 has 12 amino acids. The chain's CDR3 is CASSPSRDEQYF. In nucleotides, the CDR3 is TGTGCCAGCTCACCATCCCGGGACGAGCAGTACTTC.

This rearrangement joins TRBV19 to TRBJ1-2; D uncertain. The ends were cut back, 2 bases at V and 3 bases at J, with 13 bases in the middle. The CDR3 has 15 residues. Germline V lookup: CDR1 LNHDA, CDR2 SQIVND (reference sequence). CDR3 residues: CASSIINREHYGYTF. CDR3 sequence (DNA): TGTGCCAGTAGTATAATTAATCGAGAGCACTATGGCTACACCTTC.

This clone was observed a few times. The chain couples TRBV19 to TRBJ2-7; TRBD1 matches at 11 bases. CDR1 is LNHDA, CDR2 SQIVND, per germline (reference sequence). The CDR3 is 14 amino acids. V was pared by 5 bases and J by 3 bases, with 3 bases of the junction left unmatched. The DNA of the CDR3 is TGTGCCAGTAGTTCTGGGACAGGGGGCTACGAGCAGTACTTC. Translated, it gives CASSSGTGGYEQYF. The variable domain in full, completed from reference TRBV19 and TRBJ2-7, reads DGGITQSPKYLFRKEGQNVTLSCEQNLNHDAMYWYRQDPGQGLRLIYYSQIVNDFQKGDIAEGYSVSREKKESFPLTVTSAQKNPTAFYLCASSSGTGGYEQYFGPGTRLTVT.

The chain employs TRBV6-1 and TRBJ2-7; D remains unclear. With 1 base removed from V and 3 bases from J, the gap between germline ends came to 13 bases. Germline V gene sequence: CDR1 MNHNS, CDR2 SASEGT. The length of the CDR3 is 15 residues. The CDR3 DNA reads TGTGCCAGCAGTGAAGTAAGGGAAAGTGTCTACGAGCAGTACTTC. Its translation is CASSEVRESVYEQYF.

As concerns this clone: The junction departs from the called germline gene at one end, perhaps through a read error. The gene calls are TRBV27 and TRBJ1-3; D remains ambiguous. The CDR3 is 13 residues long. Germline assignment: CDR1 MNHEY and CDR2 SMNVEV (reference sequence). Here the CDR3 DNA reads TGTGCCAGCAGTTTATTTCCTGGGAACACCATATATTTT. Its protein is CASSLFPGNTIYF.

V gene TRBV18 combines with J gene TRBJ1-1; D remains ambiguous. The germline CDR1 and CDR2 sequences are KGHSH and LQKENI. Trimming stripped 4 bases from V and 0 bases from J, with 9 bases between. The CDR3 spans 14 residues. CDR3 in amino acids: CASSHGGMNTEAFF. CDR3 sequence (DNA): TGTGCCAGCTCACATGGCGGAATGAACACTGAAGCTTTCTTT.

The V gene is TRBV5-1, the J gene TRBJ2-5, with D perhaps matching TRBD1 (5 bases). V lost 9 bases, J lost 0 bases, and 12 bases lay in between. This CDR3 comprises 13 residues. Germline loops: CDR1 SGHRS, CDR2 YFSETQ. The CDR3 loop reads CATRRGYQETQYF. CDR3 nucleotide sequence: TGCGCCACCCGTAGGGGTTACCAAGAGACCCAGTACTTC.

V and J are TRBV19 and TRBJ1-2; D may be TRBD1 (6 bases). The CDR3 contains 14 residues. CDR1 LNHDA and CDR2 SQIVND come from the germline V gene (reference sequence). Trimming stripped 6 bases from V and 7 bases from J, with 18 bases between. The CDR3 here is CASSPTGIRSGYTF. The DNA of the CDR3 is TGTGCCAGTAGCCCGACAGGTATCCGCTCTGGCTACACCTTC. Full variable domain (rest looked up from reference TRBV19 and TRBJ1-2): DGGITQSPKYLFRKEGQNVTLSCEQNLNHDAMYWYRQDPGQGLRLIYYSQIVNDFQKGDIAEGYSVSREKKESFPLTVTSAQKNPTAFYLCASSPTGIRSGYTFGSGTRLTVV.

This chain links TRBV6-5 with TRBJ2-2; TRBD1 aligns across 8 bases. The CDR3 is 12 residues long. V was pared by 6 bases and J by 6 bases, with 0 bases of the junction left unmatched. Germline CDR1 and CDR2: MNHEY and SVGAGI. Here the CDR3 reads CASRQGAGELFF. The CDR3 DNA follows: TGTGCCAGCAGACAGGGGGCCGGGGAGCTGTTTTTT.

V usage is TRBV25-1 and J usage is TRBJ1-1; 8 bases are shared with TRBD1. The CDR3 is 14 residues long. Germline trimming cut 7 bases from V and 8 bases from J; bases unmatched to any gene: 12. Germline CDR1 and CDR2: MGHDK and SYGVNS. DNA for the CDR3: TGTGCCAGCACTGGGTCAGGACAGGGCCCCGAAGCTTTCTTT. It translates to CASTGSGQGPEAFF.

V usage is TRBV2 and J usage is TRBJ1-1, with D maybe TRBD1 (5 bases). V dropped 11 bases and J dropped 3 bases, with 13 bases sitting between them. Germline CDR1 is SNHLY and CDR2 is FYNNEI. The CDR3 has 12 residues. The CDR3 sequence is CAGQRGYTEAFF. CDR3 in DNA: TGTGCCGGACAAAGGGGTTACACTGAAGCTTTCTTT.

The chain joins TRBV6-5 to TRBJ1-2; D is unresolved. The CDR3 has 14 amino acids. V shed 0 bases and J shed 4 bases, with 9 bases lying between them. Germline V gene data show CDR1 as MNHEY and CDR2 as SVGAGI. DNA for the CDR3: TGTGCCAGCAGTTACTCTTCGGGCCGCTATGGCTACACCTTC. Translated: CASSYSSGRYGYTF.

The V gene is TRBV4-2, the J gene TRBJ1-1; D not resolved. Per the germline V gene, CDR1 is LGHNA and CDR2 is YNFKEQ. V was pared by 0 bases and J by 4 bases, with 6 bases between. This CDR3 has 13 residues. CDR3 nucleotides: TGTGCCAGCAGCCAAGATACATTCACTGAAGCTTTCTTT. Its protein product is CASSQDTFTEAFF.

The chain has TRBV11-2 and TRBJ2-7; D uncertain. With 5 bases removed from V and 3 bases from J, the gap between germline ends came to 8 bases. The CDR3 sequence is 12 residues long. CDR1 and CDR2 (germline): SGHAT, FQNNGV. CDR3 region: CASSHANYEQYF. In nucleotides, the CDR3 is TGTGCCAGCAGCCACGCAAACTACGAGCAGTACTTC.

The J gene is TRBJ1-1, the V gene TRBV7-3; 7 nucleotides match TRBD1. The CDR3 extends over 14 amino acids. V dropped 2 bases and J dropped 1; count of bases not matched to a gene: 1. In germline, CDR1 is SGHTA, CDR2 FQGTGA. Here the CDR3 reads CASSLSGGNTEAFF. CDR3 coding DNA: TGTGCCAGCAGCTTATCAGGGGGGAACACTGAAGCTTTCTTT.

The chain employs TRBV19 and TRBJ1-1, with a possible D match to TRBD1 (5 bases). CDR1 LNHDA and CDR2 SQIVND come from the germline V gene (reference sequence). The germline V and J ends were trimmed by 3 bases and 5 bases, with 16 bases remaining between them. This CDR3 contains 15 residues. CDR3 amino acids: CASSMGMGLATEAFF. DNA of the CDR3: TGTGCCAGTAGTATGGGTATGGGGCTCGCGACTGAAGCTTTCTTT.

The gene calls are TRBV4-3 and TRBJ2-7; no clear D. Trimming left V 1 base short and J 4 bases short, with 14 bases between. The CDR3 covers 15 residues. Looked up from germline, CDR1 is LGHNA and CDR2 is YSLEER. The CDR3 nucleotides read TGCGCCAGCAGCCAAGGGGATAGAGGATCTTACGAGCAGTACTTC. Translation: CASSQGDRGSYEQYF.

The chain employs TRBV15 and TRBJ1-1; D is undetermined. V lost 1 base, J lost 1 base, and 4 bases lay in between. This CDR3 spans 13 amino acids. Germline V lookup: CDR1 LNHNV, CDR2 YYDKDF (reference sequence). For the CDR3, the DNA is TGTGCCACCAGCAGAGCACAGAACACTGAAGCTTTCTTT. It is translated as CATSRAQNTEAFF.

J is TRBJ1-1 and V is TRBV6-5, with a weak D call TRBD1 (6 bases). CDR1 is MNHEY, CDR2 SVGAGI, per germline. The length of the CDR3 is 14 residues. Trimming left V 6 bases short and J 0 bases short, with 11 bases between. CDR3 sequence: CASRMDSMNTEAFF. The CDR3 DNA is TGTGCCAGCAGGATGGACAGTATGAACACTGAAGCTTTCTTT.

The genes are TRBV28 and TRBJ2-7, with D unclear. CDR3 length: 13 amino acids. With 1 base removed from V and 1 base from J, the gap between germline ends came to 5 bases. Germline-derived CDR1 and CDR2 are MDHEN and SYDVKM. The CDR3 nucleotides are TGTGCCAGCAGTTTATCGGCTTCCTACGAGCAGTACTTC. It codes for CASSLSASYEQYF.

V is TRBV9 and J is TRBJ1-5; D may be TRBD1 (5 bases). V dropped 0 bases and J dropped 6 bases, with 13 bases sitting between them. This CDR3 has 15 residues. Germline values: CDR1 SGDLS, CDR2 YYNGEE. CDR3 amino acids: CASSVVQGMGQPQHF. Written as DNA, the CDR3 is TGTGCCAGCAGCGTAGTTCAGGGAATGGGTCAGCCCCAGCATTTT.

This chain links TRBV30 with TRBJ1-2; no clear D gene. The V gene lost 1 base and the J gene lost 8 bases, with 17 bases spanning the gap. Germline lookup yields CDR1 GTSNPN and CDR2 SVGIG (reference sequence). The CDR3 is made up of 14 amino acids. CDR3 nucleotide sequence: TGTGCCTGGAGTGGGCGGCGATACGGGTACGGCTACACCTTC. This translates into CAWSGRRYGYGYTF.

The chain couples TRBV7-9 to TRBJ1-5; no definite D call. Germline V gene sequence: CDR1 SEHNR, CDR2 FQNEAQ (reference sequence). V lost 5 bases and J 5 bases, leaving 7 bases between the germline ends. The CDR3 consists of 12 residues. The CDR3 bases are TGTGCCAGCAGCCACAGTTATCAGCCCCAGCATTTT. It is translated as CASSHSYQPQHF.

CDR3 nucleotides: TGCGCCAGCAGCCCCGAGGGGACTAGCGGGGTCGAGCAGTACTTC. This sequence encodes CASSPEGTSGVEQYF. The chain recombines TRBV5-1 with TRBJ2-7; the match to TRBD2 covers 13 bases. The junction had 7 bases not matched to a gene; V was cut back by 4 bases and J by 6 bases. This CDR3 contains 15 residues. CDR1 and CDR2 (germline): SGHRS, YFSETQ.

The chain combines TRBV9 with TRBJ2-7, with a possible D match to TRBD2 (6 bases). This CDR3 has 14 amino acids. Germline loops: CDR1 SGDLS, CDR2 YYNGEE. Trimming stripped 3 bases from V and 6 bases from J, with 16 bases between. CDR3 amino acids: CASSAKGLGGEQYF. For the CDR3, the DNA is TGTGCCAGCAGCGCGAAGGGTCTGGGGGGCGAGCAGTACTTC.